The sequence of this T cell receptor (beta chain) was determined in a study of shared clonotypes between healthy human individuals. At the level of the study: Every donor yielded three CD4 naive, three CD4 memory, two CD8 naive and one CD8 memory plate. General study results and limits: Large depth notwithstanding, sorted-subset sequencing proved incomplete by rarefaction.

On this clone itself: Its antigen is still unknown.

The authors loaded 200 ng DNA, tens of thousands of T cell genomes, into sorted-subset replicate PCRs. Profiled with immunoSEQ multiplex PCR; TCRdb holds only in-frame clones, not every one. The data contain approximately 1,500,000 clones, roughly 96% of them seen just once; the ten biggest clones take up roughly 1.1%. This sequence was found in a man aged 30 to 39 in good health. The sequencing sample was made of naive CD4+ T cells sorted from blood. Subset in this sample: CD45RA+ positively selected.

The CDR3 bases are TGTGCCAGTAGTAGTATCCCTGGACAGGGGGCCTACGAGCAGTACTTC. Translation gives CASSSIPGQGAYEQYF. The gene calls are TRBV19 and TRBJ2-7; 10 bases agree with TRBD1. The V gene end was trimmed by 4 bases and the J gene end by 2 bases; junction bases not matched to a gene: 8. The CDR3 length is 16 residues. Germline CDR1 reads LNHDA; CDR2 reads SQIVND (reference sequence).